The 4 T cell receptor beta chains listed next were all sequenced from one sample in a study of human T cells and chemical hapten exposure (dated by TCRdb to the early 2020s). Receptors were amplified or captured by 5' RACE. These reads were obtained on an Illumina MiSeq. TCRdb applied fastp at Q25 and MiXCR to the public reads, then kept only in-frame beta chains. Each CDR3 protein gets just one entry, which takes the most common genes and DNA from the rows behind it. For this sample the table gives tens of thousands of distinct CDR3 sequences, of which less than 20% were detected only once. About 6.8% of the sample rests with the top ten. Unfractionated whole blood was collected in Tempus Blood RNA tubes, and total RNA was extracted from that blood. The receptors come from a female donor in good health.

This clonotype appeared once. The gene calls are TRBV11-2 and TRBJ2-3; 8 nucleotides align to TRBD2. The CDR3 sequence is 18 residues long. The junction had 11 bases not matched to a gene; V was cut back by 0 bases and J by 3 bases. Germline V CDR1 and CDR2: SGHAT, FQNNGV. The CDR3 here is CASSLDLLTGGQTDTQYF. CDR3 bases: TGTGCCAGCAGCTTAGATCTCCTTACGGGGGGGCAAACAGATACGCAGTATTTT.

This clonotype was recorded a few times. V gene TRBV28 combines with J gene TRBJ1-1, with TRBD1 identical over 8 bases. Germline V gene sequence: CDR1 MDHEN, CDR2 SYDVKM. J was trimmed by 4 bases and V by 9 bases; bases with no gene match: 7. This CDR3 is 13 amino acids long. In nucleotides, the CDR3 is TGTGCCAGTTACAGGGGGTTGAGCACTGAAGCTTTCTTT. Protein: CASYRGLSTEAFF. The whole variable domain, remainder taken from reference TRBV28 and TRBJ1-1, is DVKVTQSSRYLVKRTGEKVFLECVQDMDHENMFWYRQDPGLGLRLIYFSYDVKMKEKGDIPEGYSVSREKKERFSLILESASTNQTSMYLCASYRGLSTEAFFGQGTRLTVV.

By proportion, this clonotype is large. The DNA for the CDR3 is TGTGCCAGCAGCTTTAGCGGGGGGGGAGGGAATGAGCAGTTCTTC. The encoded protein is CASSFSGGGGNEQFF. V usage is TRBV7-2 and J usage is TRBJ2-1; 11 bases map to TRBD2. Germline V gene data show CDR1 as SGHTA and CDR2 as FQGNSA. The trim removed 3 bases at V and 7 bases at J, leaving 5 bases unmatched. The CDR3 covers 15 residues.

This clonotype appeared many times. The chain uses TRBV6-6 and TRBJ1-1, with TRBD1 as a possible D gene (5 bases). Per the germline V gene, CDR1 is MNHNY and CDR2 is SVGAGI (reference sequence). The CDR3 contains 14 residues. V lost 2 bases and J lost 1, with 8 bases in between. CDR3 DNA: TGTGCCAGCAGTTACGGGGGAGGGAACACTGAAGCTTTCTTT. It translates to CASSYGGGNTEAFF.